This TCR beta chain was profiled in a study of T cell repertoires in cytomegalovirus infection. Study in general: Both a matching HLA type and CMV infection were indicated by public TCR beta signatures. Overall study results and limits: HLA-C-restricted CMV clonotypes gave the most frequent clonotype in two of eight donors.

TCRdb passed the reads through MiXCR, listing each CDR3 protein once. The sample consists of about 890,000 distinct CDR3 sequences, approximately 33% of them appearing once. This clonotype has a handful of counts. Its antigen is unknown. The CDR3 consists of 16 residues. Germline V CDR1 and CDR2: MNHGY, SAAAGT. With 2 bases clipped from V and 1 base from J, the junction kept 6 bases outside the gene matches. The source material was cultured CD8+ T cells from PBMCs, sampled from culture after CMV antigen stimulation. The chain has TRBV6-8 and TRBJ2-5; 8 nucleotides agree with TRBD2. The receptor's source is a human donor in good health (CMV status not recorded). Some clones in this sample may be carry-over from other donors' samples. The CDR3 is CASSYGERGTQETQYF. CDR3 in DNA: TGTGCCAGCAGTTACGGAGAGCGGGGGACCCAAGAGACCCAGTACTTC.